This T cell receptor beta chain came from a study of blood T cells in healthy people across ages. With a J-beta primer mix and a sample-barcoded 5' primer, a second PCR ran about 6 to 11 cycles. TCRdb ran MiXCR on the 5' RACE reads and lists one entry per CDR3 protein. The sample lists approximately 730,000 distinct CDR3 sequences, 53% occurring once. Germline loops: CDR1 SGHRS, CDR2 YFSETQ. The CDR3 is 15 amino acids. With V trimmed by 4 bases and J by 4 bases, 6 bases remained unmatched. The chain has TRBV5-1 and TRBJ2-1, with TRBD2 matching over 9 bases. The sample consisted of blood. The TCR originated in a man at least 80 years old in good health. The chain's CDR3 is CASSTGLASYNEQFF. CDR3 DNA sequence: TGCGCCAGCAGCACCGGACTAGCGTCTTACAATGAGCAGTTCTTC.